These 6 T cell receptor beta chains were sequenced from one sample in a study of graft-versus-host responses after intestinal transplantation. The repertoire was sequenced with immunoSEQ multiplex PCR; TCRdb's copy has only in-frame clones and lacks some. The profile covers roughly 1,400 clones, with 87% appearing a single time and less than 10% taken by the ten largest. Material: PBMCs, obtained 33 to 35 days after intestinal transplant. Receptors originate from a human patient who received an intestinal transplant, so some T cells may come from the graft donor.

The rearrangement uses TRBV6-6 and TRBJ1-3, with 10 bases fitting TRBD1. This CDR3 region has 15 residues. In germline, CDR1 is MNHNY, CDR2 SVGAGI (reference sequence). Unmatched junction bases numbered 3, after V lost 7 bases and J lost 0 bases. The DNA for the CDR3 is TGTGCCAGCATCAGGACAGGGGGCTCTGGAAACACCATATATTTT. This sequence encodes CASIRTGGSGNTIYF.

This chain uses TRBV11-2 with TRBJ1-4; tentatively, D is TRBD1 (6 bases). CDR3 length: 11 residues. Trimming pared 4 bases from V and 12 bases from J, leaving 9 bases between. CDR1 is SGHAT and CDR2 is FQNNGV in the germline V gene. The CDR3 here is CASSSQGELFF. CDR3 in DNA: TGTGCCAGCAGCTCACAGGGAGAACTGTTTTTT.

The V call is TRBV19, the J call TRBJ2-7, with 7 bases matching TRBD1. The V segment lost 2 bases and the J segment 6 bases; nucleotides outside the gene matches: 4. The CDR3 covers 13 residues. Germline loops: CDR1 LNHDA, CDR2 SQIVND (reference sequence). The CDR3 DNA reads as TGTGCCAGTAGTATAACAGGGGTAGGCGAGCAGTACTTC. Translated: CASSITGVGEQYF. Full variable domain (rest looked up from reference TRBV19 and TRBJ2-7): DGGITQSPKYLFRKEGQNVTLSCEQNLNHDAMYWYRQDPGQGLRLIYYSQIVNDFQKGDIAEGYSVSREKKESFPLTVTSAQKNPTAFYLCASSITGVGEQYFGPGTRLTVT.

The chain joins TRBV9 to TRBJ1-2, with D possibly being TRBD1 (6 bases). The germline CDR1 and CDR2 sequences are SGDLS and YYNGEE. Trimming removed 0 bases at V and 2 bases at J, with 11 bases between. CDR3 length: 15 amino acids. In DNA form, the CDR3 reads TGTGCCAGCAGCGTAGAGGACAGCTCCAACTATGGCTACACCTTC. This gives the protein CASSVEDSSNYGYTF.

The genes are TRBV11-2 and TRBJ2-7, with TRBD1 as a possible D gene (5 bases). This CDR3 is 15 amino acids long. Germline V gene sequence: CDR1 SGHAT, CDR2 FQNNGV. Trimming removed 7 bases at V and 6 bases at J, with 22 bases between. In DNA, the CDR3 is TGTGCCAGCACCTTTCTAGAGCAGGCAAGGGGCGAGCAGTACTTC. This translates into CASTFLEQARGEQYF.

This chain joins TRBV5-5 and TRBJ2-5; 9 nucleotides agree with TRBD1. The V segment lost 5 bases and the J segment 5 bases; nucleotides outside the gene matches: 10. The CDR3 has 15 amino acids. Germline CDR1 and CDR2: SGHKS and YYEKEE (reference sequence). The CDR3 DNA sequence: TGTGCCAGCAGTCCCCGGGACAGGGTTTGGGAGACCCAGTACTTC. Amino acids: CASSPRDRVWETQYF.